The next 24 T cell receptor beta chains were all read from a single sample in a study of cytomegalovirus exposure and HLA in healthy donors. 13 Jbeta primers and 60 Vbeta primers were used for the PCR. Using immunoSEQ multiplex PCR, the repertoire was profiled, and TCRdb retains in-frame clones only, with some absent. The data hold some 210,000 clones, with approximately 87% observed a single time. The sequenced sample consisted of PBMCs. Receptors originate from a man aged 25-45 years in good health and CMV-seronegative.

Only one count was recorded for this clone. V and J are TRBV2 and TRBJ2-2; no reliable D call. Germline V lookup: CDR1 SNHLY, CDR2 FYNNEI. This CDR3 has 14 residues. Trimming took off 7 bases at V and 0 bases at J, with 9 bases between the two ends. The chain's CDR3 is CASKELANTGELFF. Here the CDR3 DNA reads TGTGCCAGCAAAGAGCTGGCGAACACCGGGGAGCTGTTTTTT.

The chain is built from TRBV28 and TRBJ1-1; D remains unclear. Trimming shortened V by 2 bases and J by 0 bases, and 4 bases separated the two germline ends. The CDR3 has 13 amino acids. Per germline, CDR1 MDHEN and CDR2 SYDVKM. The CDR3 is CASSLGLNTEAFF. CDR3 DNA: TGTGCCAGCAGTTTAGGGCTGAACACTGAAGCTTTCTTT.

CDR3 in amino acids: CASSPSDRPYEQYF. In DNA form, the CDR3 reads TGTGCCAGCAGTCCCAGCGACAGGCCCTACGAGCAGTACTTC. V gene TRBV28 combines with J gene TRBJ2-7; tentative D call: TRBD1 (6 bases). CDR3 length: 14 residues. Trimming took off 5 bases at V and 2 bases at J, with 13 bases between the two ends. Germline V CDR1 and CDR2: MDHEN, SYDVKM.

This clone was detected only once. The chain is built from TRBV16 and TRBJ2-1; the match to TRBD1 covers 7 bases. Per the germline V gene, CDR1 is KGHSY and CDR2 is FQNENV. With 5 bases clipped from V and 0 bases from J, the junction kept 4 bases outside the gene matches. The CDR3 is made up of 15 amino acids. The CDR3 bases are TGTGCCAGCAGCAGACAGGGTTACTCCTACAATGAGCAGTTCTTC. Its protein product is CASSRQGYSYNEQFF.

The chain has TRBV18 and TRBJ2-7, with a possible D match to TRBD1 (6 bases). The germline gives CDR1 KGHSH, CDR2 LQKENI. There are 14 residues in the CDR3. V was pared by 1 base and J by 2 bases, with 9 bases between. The CDR3 DNA reads as TGTGCCAGCTCACCACGGACAGCTACCTACGAGCAGTACTTC. Translating gives CASSPRTATYEQYF.

The chain uses TRBV15 and TRBJ1-5; 9 bases line up with TRBD1. Trimming cost V 6 bases and J 4 bases; bases outside gene matches: 7. Germline lookup yields CDR1 LNHNV and CDR2 YYDKDF (reference sequence). CDR3 length equals 15 residues. CDR3 amino acids: CATRVGTGLNQPQHF. CDR3 nucleotides: TGTGCCACCAGGGTCGGGACAGGGTTGAATCAGCCCCAGCATTTT.

As DNA, the CDR3 is TGTGCCAGCAGTACCGGGACTAGCGGCTACAATGAGCAGTTCTTC. Translated, it gives CASSTGTSGYNEQFF. J is TRBJ2-1 and V is TRBV6-5; 11 bases align to TRBD2. Looked up from germline, CDR1 is MNHEY and CDR2 is SVGAGI. The CDR3 is made up of 15 amino acids. Unmatched junction bases numbered 3, after V lost 5 bases and J lost 3 bases.

This chain uses TRBV5-6 with TRBJ2-7; D perhaps matches TRBD1 (5 bases). Looked up from germline, CDR1 is SGHDT and CDR2 is YYEEEE. This CDR3 has 12 residues. V lost 5 bases, J lost 5 bases, and 11 bases lay in between. CDR3 sequence (DNA): TGTGCCAGCAGTCTCCAGGGTGACGAGCAGTACTTC. It is translated as CASSLQGDEQYF.

The rearrangement joins TRBV5-6 to TRBJ2-7, with 11 bases lining up with TRBD2. Per the germline V gene, CDR1 is SGHDT and CDR2 is YYEEEE. The V and J ends lost 3 bases and 1 base, in that order; junction bases with no gene match: 6. This CDR3 contains 16 residues. The CDR3 coding sequence is TGTGCCAGCAGCTATGGGGGACTAGCGGCTTCCTACGAGCAGTACTTC. This sequence encodes CASSYGGLAASYEQYF.

Comment on this clone: The sample holds other DNA sequences that translate to the same CDR3. The CDR3 bases are TGTGCCAGCAGTTATCGAGGAGGGACCTACGAGCAGTACTTC. It translates to CASSYRGGTYEQYF. This chain connects TRBV6-5 to TRBJ2-7; possible D gene TRBD2, 6 bases. Per germline, CDR1 MNHEY and CDR2 SVGAGI. V shed 3 bases and J shed 2 bases, with 11 bases lying between them. This CDR3 is 14 amino acids long.

V usage is TRBV28 and J usage is TRBJ1-2; 8 bases line up with TRBD1. Germline CDR1 is MDHEN and CDR2 is SYDVKM. This CDR3 comprises 13 residues. J gave up 8 bases and V 3 bases, and 5 bases lay outside the gene matches. The CDR3 here is CASSLGTGQGYTF. As DNA, the CDR3 is TGTGCCAGCAGTTTGGGGACAGGCCAGGGCTACACCTTC.

This clone appeared a few times. This chain joins TRBV28 and TRBJ1-1; maybe TRBD1 (5 bases). This CDR3 spans 14 amino acids. CDR1 is MDHEN and CDR2 is SYDVKM in the germline V gene. Between the trimmed V and J ends, which lost 7 bases and 0 bases, there was a span of 12 bases. CDR3 region: CASKGFRMNTEAFF. In DNA, the CDR3 is TGTGCCAGCAAGGGGTTTCGGATGAACACTGAAGCTTTCTTT.

The V gene is TRBV29-1, the J gene TRBJ2-1; 8 positions match TRBD1. V was clipped by 6 bases and J by 9 bases; unmatched bases: 13. This CDR3 has 14 residues. CDR1 is SQVTM, CDR2 ANQGSEA, per germline. The CDR3 loop is CSVVGQDHWGEQFF. The CDR3 bases are TGCAGCGTGGTGGGACAGGACCATTGGGGTGAGCAGTTCTTC.

This clone was seen just once. This chain uses TRBV25-1 with TRBJ1-1, with 8 bases aligning to TRBD1. This CDR3 is built from 14 residues. Looked up from germline, CDR1 is MGHDK and CDR2 is SYGVNS. The V and J ends lost 4 bases and 4 bases, in that order; junction bases with no gene match: 5. The CDR3 protein is CASSGITGGTEAFF. DNA for the CDR3: TGTGCCAGCAGTGGTATAACAGGGGGCACTGAAGCTTTCTTT.

This chain connects TRBV28 to TRBJ2-4; tentatively, D is TRBD1 (5 bases). Between the trimmed V and J ends, which lost 4 bases and 0 bases, there was a span of 13 bases. The CDR3 has 16 amino acids. Per germline, CDR1 MDHEN and CDR2 SYDVKM. This CDR3 reads CASSSPTELAKNIQYF. The CDR3 nucleotides are TGTGCCAGCAGTTCCCCGACAGAACTAGCCAAAAACATTCAGTACTTC.

V is TRBV5-6 and J is TRBJ1-2, with D maybe TRBD1 (6 bases). V dropped 0 bases and J dropped 1 base, with 22 bases sitting between them. CDR3 length: 19 residues. Germline CDR1 and CDR2: SGHDT and YYEEEE. CDR3 protein: CASSLETGAGGVSNYGYTF. The CDR3 nucleotides read TGTGCCAGCAGCTTGGAGACAGGCGCGGGAGGGGTAAGTAACTATGGCTACACCTTC. Based on the CDR3 plus reference TRBV5-6 and TRBJ1-2, the full variable domain is DAGVTQSPTHLIKTRGQQVTLRCSPKSGHDTVSWYQQALGQGPQFIFQYYEEEERQRGNFPDRFSGHQFPNYSSELNVNALLLGDSALYLCASSLETGAGGVSNYGYTFGSGTRLTVV.

This chain links TRBV9 with TRBJ2-7, with TRBD2 as a possible D gene (7 bases). Trimming left V 2 bases short and J 2 bases short, with 11 bases between. Looked up from germline, CDR1 is SGDLS and CDR2 is YYNGEE. The CDR3 loop spans 14 amino acids. For the CDR3, the DNA is TGTGCCAGCAGCGTCGGGGGGCCGACCTACGAGCAGTACTTC. Encoded protein: CASSVGGPTYEQYF.

The sample holds one count of this clone. The chain links TRBV6-1 to TRBJ1-4; 8 bases align to TRBD1. The CDR3 sequence is 14 residues long. Germline V gene data show CDR1 as MNHNS and CDR2 as SASEGT. Unmatched junction bases numbered 7, after V lost 6 bases and J lost 7 bases. CDR3 protein: CASRTGQVGEKLFF. In DNA form, the CDR3 reads TGTGCCAGCAGAACGGGACAGGTTGGTGAAAAACTGTTTTTT.

The rearrangement uses TRBV13 and TRBJ2-1; 11 nucleotides agree with TRBD2. The CDR3 sequence is 15 residues long. J gave up 4 bases and V 5 bases, and 4 bases lay outside the gene matches. Germline V gene sequence: CDR1 PRHDT, CDR2 FYEKMQ (reference sequence). CDR3 bases: TGTGCCAGCAGCGTTAGCGGGGGGGCATACAATGAGCAGTTCTTC. Translating gives CASSVSGGAYNEQFF.

J is TRBJ2-1 and V is TRBV9; D unresolved. Trimming cost V 1 base and J 0 bases, with 14 bases left between them. This CDR3 spans 17 amino acids. The germline V gene encodes CDR1 SGDLS and CDR2 YYNGEE. The CDR3: CASSVYSVLSSYNEQFF. CDR3 bases: TGTGCCAGCAGCGTATATTCGGTCCTGAGCTCCTACAATGAGCAGTTCTTC.

V gene TRBV18 combines with J gene TRBJ2-1, with a possible D match to TRBD1 (6 bases). The CDR3 covers 18 residues. Germline V gene lookup returns CDR1 KGHSH and CDR2 LQKENI. Trimming left V 4 bases short and J 0 bases short, with 19 bases between. DNA of the CDR3: TGTGCCAGCTCACTAACGTATCGGCAAGGGGGCTCCTACAATGAGCAGTTCTTC. It translates to CASSLTYRQGGSYNEQFF.

The V gene is TRBV11-2, the J gene TRBJ2-7; TRBD2 is a possible D gene (5 bases). Germline CDR1 and CDR2: SGHAT and FQNNGV. This CDR3 contains 16 residues. V was shortened by 4 bases and J by 5 bases, with 21 bases between the two germline ends. Here the CDR3 reads CASSSIPGVIGHEQYF. The CDR3 coding sequence is TGTGCCAGCAGCTCCATTCCCGGGGTTATAGGCCACGAGCAGTACTTC.

The table lists this clone with a count of one. The chain is built from TRBV4-1 and TRBJ2-7, with TRBD2 matching over 9 bases. The CDR3 is made up of 16 amino acids. V shed 3 bases, J shed 4 bases, and the junction held 10 bases outside the gene matches. The V gene's germline CDR1 is MGHRA and CDR2 YSYEKL. The CDR3 DNA is TGCGCCAGCAGCCAGGAAGCGGGGGGCATCCTTTACGAGCAGTACTTC. The encoded protein is CASSQEAGGILYEQYF.

This chain links TRBV21-1 with TRBJ2-7; no check of the table's D call, TRBD2, against the DNA was made. TRBV21-1 is a recognized pseudogene. The CDR3 consists of 13 residues. The CDR3 is CAGSKGGPYEQYF. The CDR3 coding sequence is TGTGCCGGCAGCAAGGGGGGACCCTACGAGCAGTACTTC.